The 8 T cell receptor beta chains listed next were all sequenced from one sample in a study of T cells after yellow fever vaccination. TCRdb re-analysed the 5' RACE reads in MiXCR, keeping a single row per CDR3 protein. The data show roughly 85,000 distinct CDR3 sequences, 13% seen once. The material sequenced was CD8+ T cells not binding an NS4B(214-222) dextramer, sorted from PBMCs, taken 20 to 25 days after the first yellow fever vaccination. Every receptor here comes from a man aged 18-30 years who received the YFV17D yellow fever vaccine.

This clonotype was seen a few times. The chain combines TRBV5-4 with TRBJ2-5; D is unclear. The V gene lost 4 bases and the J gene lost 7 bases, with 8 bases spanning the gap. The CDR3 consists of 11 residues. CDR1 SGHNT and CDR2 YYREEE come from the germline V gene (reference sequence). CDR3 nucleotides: TGTGCCAGCAGCATAGCAGGGACCCAGTACTTC. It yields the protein CASSIAGTQYF.

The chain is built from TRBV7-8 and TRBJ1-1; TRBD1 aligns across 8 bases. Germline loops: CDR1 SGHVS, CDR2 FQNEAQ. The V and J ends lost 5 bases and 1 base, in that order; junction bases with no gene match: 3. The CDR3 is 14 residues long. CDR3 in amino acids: CASSPGQGNTEAFF. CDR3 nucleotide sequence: TGTGCCAGCAGCCCAGGACAGGGGAACACTGAAGCTTTCTTT.

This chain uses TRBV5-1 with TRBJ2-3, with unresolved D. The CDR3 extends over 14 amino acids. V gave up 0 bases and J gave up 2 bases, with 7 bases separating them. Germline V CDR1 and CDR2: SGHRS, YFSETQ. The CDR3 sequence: CASSLVSDTDTQYF. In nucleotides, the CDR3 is TGCGCCAGCAGCTTGGTTTCCGACACAGATACGCAGTATTTT.

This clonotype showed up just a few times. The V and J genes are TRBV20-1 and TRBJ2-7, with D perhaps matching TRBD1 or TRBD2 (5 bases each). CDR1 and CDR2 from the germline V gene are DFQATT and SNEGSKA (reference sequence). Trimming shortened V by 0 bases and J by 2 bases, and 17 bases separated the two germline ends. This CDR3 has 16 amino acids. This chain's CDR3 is CSARDPEGLRAYEQYF. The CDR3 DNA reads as TGCAGTGCTAGAGATCCTGAGGGGCTTAGGGCCTACGAGCAGTACTTC.

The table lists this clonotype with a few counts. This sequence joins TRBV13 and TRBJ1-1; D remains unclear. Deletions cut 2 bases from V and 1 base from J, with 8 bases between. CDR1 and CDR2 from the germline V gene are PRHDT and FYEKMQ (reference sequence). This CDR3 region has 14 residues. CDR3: CASSLWRGNTEAFF. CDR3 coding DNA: TGTGCCAGCAGCTTATGGCGGGGGAACACTGAAGCTTTCTTT.

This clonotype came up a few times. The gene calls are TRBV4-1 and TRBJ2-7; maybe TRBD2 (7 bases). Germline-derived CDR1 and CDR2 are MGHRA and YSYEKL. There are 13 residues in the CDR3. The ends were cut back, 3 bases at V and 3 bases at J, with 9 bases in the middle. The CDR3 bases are TGCGCCAGCAGCCAGAGGGGGGGCTACGAGCAGTACTTC. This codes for CASSQRGGYEQYF.

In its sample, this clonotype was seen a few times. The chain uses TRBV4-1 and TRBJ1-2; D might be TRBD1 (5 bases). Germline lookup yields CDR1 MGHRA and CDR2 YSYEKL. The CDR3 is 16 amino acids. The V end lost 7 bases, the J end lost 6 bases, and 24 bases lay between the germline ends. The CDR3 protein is CASTFRPEGRRDGYTF. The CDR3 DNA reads TGCGCCAGCACCTTCCGTCCCGAGGGGAGACGGGATGGCTACACCTTC.

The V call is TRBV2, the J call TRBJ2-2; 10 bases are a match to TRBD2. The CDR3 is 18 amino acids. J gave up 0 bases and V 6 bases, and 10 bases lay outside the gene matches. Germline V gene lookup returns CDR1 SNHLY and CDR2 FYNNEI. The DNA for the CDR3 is TGTGCCAGCAGCACCCGTCTCCTAGCGGGGGCGAACACCGGGGAGCTGTTTTTT. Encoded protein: CASSTRLLAGANTGELFF. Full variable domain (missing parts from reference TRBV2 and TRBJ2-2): EPEVTQTPSHQVTQMGQEVILRCVPISNHLYFYWYRQILGQKVEFLVSFYNNEISEKSEIFDDQFSVERPDGSNFTLKIRSTKLEDSAMYFCASSTRLLAGANTGELFFGEGSRLTVL.